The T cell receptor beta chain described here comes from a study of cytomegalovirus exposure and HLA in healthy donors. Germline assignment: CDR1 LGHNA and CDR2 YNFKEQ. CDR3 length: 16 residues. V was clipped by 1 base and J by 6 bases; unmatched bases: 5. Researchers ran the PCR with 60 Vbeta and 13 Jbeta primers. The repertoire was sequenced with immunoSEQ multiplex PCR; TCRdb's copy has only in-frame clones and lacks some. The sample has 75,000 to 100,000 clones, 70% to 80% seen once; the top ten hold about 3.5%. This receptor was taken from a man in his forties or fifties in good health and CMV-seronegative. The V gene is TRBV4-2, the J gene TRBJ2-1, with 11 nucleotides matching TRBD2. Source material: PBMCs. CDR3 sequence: CASSQVEGTSGNEQFF. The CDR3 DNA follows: TGTGCCAGCAGCCAAGTGGAAGGGACTAGCGGCAATGAGCAGTTCTTC.